What follows are 27 T cell receptor beta chains derived from one specimen sequenced in a study of control samples from healthy donors and cancer patients. TCRdb's copy holds only in-frame clones and misses some; the assay was immunoSEQ multiplex PCR. The data hold about 140,000 clones, with more than 80% observed a single time. Sequenced material: blood. All receptors come from a man aged 18 to 30 in good health.

The chain has TRBV15 and TRBJ1-1; 7 positions match TRBD1. The CDR3 sequence is 16 residues long. V was clipped by 9 bases and J by 1 base; unmatched bases: 14. The germline V gene has CDR1 LNHNV and CDR2 YYDKDF (reference sequence). CDR3 sequence reads: CATRQPGTVGNTEAFF. The CDR3, as DNA: TGTGCCACTCGACAGCCCGGGACAGTAGGGAACACTGAAGCTTTCTTT.

V gene TRBV4-2 combines with J gene TRBJ1-1; 8 bases line up with TRBD1. The length of the CDR3 is 15 residues. V shed 1 base, J shed 3 bases, and the junction held 4 bases outside the gene matches. Looked up from germline, CDR1 is LGHNA and CDR2 is YNFKEQ. The CDR3 loop is CASSQGTGGYTEAFF. Written as DNA, the CDR3 is TGTGCCAGCAGCCAAGGTACAGGGGGATACACTGAAGCTTTCTTT.

The gene calls are TRBV30 and TRBJ2-7; D might be TRBD2 (5 bases). Trimming took off 3 bases at V and 4 bases at J, with 10 bases between the two ends. In germline, CDR1 is GTSNPN, CDR2 SVGIG (reference sequence). This CDR3 has 12 residues. As DNA, the CDR3 is TGTGCCTGGAGCCCAACGGGGTACGAGCAGTACTTC. Translated: CAWSPTGYEQYF.

The chain uses TRBV19 and TRBJ1-1, with 10 positions matching TRBD1. J was trimmed by 7 bases and V by 5 bases; bases with no gene match: 4. There are 13 residues in the CDR3. The germline gives CDR1 LNHDA, CDR2 SQIVND (reference sequence). The chain's CDR3 is CASSDRGPLEAFF. Here the CDR3 DNA reads TGTGCCAGTAGTGACAGGGGGCCCCTTGAAGCTTTCTTT.

Written as DNA, the CDR3 is TGTGCCAGCAGCGTAGGGCAGGGAACCGGCTACACCTTC. It specifies CASSVGQGTGYTF. V gene TRBV9 combines with J gene TRBJ1-2; maybe TRBD1 (5 bases). The CDR3 length is 13 residues. V dropped 0 bases and J dropped 8 bases, with 11 bases sitting between them. CDR1 is SGDLS, CDR2 YYNGEE, per germline.

The chain joins TRBV29-1 to TRBJ2-2, with D tentatively TRBD2 (5 bases). V dropped 7 bases and J dropped 0 bases, with 6 bases sitting between them. Germline-derived CDR1 and CDR2 are SQVTM and ANQGSEA. The CDR3 totals 12 residues. The CDR3 coding sequence is TGCAGCGCAGCGGCGAACACCGGGGAGCTGTTTTTT. Translated: CSAAANTGELFF.

The chain uses TRBV7-6 and TRBJ2-1; D might be TRBD2 (5 bases). The germline gives CDR1 SGHVS, CDR2 FNYEAQ. The V end lost 0 bases, the J end lost 8 bases, and 14 bases lay between the germline ends. The CDR3 loop spans 15 amino acids. This chain's CDR3 is CASSLAPRGGDEQFF. The CDR3, as DNA: TGTGCCAGCAGCTTAGCCCCCCGGGGTGGCGATGAGCAGTTCTTC.

The V and J genes are TRBV18 and TRBJ2-1; possible D gene TRBD1, 6 bases. CDR3 length: 12 amino acids. Germline lookup yields CDR1 KGHSH and CDR2 LQKENI. V lost 6 bases and J 7 bases, leaving 10 bases between the germline ends. CDR3 nucleotides: TGTGCCAGCTCGCTACAGGGAAATGAGCAGTTCTTC. Protein sequence: CASSLQGNEQFF.

J is TRBJ2-5 and V is TRBV2; 7 bases align to TRBD2. Germline loops: CDR1 SNHLY, CDR2 FYNNEI. The ends lost 6 bases at V and 5 bases at J; junction bases unmatched: 9. The CDR3 runs to 14 residues. In nucleotides, the CDR3 is TGTGCCAGCAGATCGACTGGGGGGGTGGAGACCCAGTACTTC. It is translated as CASRSTGGVETQYF.

The V gene is TRBV9, the J gene TRBJ1-2; D perhaps matches TRBD1 (6 bases). This CDR3 has 15 residues. The germline V and J ends were trimmed by 3 bases and 0 bases, with 12 bases remaining between them. Germline V gene sequence: CDR1 SGDLS, CDR2 YYNGEE. The CDR3 loop is CASSATGSANYGYTF. CDR3 in DNA: TGTGCCAGCAGCGCCACAGGGTCTGCTAACTATGGCTACACCTTC.

This chain connects TRBV28 to TRBJ1-4; weak D call: TRBD1 (5 bases). V lost 5 bases, J lost 0 bases, and 13 bases lay in between. Germline V gene data show CDR1 as MDHEN and CDR2 as SYDVKM. This CDR3 is 16 amino acids long. The CDR3 is CASSPHSGTTNEKLFF. CDR3 nucleotide sequence: TGTGCCAGCAGTCCTCATTCAGGGACAACTAATGAAAAACTGTTTTTT.

The gene calls are TRBV12-3 or TRBV12-4 and TRBJ1-2; no reliable D call. The length of the CDR3 is 13 residues. The V and J ends lost 0 bases and 7 bases respectively, with 9 bases between them. CDR3 amino acids: CASSLARVSGYTF. CDR3 DNA: TGTGCCAGCAGTTTAGCGCGGGTTTCTGGCTACACCTTC.

This clone was observed a handful of times. The chain has TRBV2 and TRBJ2-3; 9 bases map to TRBD2. The CDR3 loop spans 13 amino acids. Germline assignment: CDR1 SNHLY and CDR2 FYNNEI. Losses at the gene ends were 9 bases for V and 2 bases for J; bases not matched to a gene: 3. CDR3: CASLAGTTDTQYF. CDR3 nucleotides: TGTGCCAGTCTAGCGGGGACCACAGATACGCAGTATTTT.

The V gene is TRBV5-1, the J gene TRBJ2-7; 10 bases align to TRBD1. The V gene's germline CDR1 is SGHRS and CDR2 YFSETQ. With 2 bases clipped from V and 3 bases from J, the junction kept 8 bases outside the gene matches. This CDR3 spans 16 amino acids. The CDR3 loop reads CASSFGMGQGFYEQYF. The CDR3 DNA follows: TGCGCCAGCAGCTTCGGGATGGGACAGGGGTTCTACGAGCAGTACTTC.

The chain carries TRBV28 and TRBJ2-1; TRBD1 matches at 8 bases. This CDR3 region has 14 residues. The V gene's germline CDR1 is MDHEN and CDR2 SYDVKM. J lost 8 bases, V lost 8 bases, and 11 bases had no gene match. CDR3 nucleotide sequence: TGTGCCAGCGGTACCGAAGACAGGGGCGATGAGCAGTTCTTC. It encodes CASGTEDRGDEQFF.

This sequence joins TRBV3-1 (or the pseudogene TRBV3-2) and TRBJ1-2, with D unresolved. CDR1 is LGHDT, CDR2 YNNKEL, per germline (reference sequence). The CDR3 totals 12 residues. The V end was cut by 0 bases, the J end by 9 bases, with 8 bases between. CDR3 sequence: CASSQEFRRYTF. In DNA, the CDR3 is TGTGCCAGCAGCCAAGAATTTCGGCGCTACACCTTC.

The chain is built from TRBV12-3 or TRBV12-4 and TRBJ2-1, with D uncertain. The CDR3 length is 13 residues. With 3 bases removed from V and 6 bases from J, the gap between germline ends came to 9 bases. CDR3 coding DNA: TGTGCCAGCAGTTTTGGGCTTGGCAATGAGCAGTTCTTC. It specifies CASSFGLGNEQFF.

V usage is TRBV15 and J usage is TRBJ2-2, with D possibly being TRBD1 (5 bases). Germline V lookup: CDR1 LNHNV, CDR2 YYDKDF (reference sequence). Trimming stripped 0 bases from V and 5 bases from J, with 16 bases between. CDR3 length: 17 amino acids. CDR3 amino acids: CATSREGRQGGTGELFF. The CDR3, as DNA: TGTGCCACCAGCAGAGAAGGTCGTCAGGGTGGAACCGGGGAGCTGTTTTTT.

This chain uses TRBV6-7 with TRBJ1-1; possibly TRBD1 for D (5 bases). TRBV6-7 is annotated as an ORF whose role is uncertain. Between the trimmed V and J ends, which lost 2 bases and 0 bases, there was a span of 10 bases. The CDR3 runs 15 residues. CDR3 nucleotide sequence: TGTGCCAGCAGTTACCCAGACAGCTTGAACACTGAAGCTTTCTTT. This codes for CASSYPDSLNTEAFF.

The table lists this clone with a count of one. This sequence joins TRBV4-1 and TRBJ2-2; 7 nucleotides line up with TRBD1. CDR1 is MGHRA, CDR2 YSYEKL, per germline. There are 17 residues in the CDR3. With V trimmed by 0 bases and J by 2 bases, 6 bases remained unmatched. CDR3 amino acids: CASSQEPGTVNTGELFF. The CDR3 nucleotides read TGCGCCAGCAGCCAAGAACCAGGGACAGTTAACACCGGGGAGCTGTTTTTT.

The chain joins TRBV5-6 to TRBJ2-7; D is perhaps TRBD1 (7 bases). The CDR3 sequence is 18 residues long. Trimming removed 2 bases at V and 3 bases at J, with 24 bases between. Germline V gene sequence: CDR1 SGHDT, CDR2 YYEEEE. CDR3: CASSFGSPTGTAVYEQYF. CDR3 DNA: TGTGCCAGCAGCTTCGGGAGTCCGACCGGGACAGCCGTCTACGAGCAGTACTTC.

V gene TRBV11-2 combines with J gene TRBJ1-1; no firm D call. CDR1 and CDR2 (germline): SGHAT, FQNNGV. The germline V and J ends were trimmed by 4 bases and 3 bases, with 12 bases remaining between them. The CDR3 spans 14 residues. The CDR3 DNA reads as TGTGCCAGCAGCTCAAGAGGCACCTACACTGAAGCTTTCTTT. It translates to CASSSRGTYTEAFF.

The rearrangement links TRBV7-3 to TRBJ2-1, with D maybe TRBD2 (6 bases). The CDR3 runs to 16 residues. V was shortened by 0 bases and J by 7 bases, with 16 bases between the two germline ends. The germline V gene encodes CDR1 SGHTA and CDR2 FQGTGA. CDR3 sequence: CASSLTGIAVGNEQFF. The CDR3, as DNA: TGTGCCAGCAGCTTAACTGGGATAGCGGTTGGGAATGAGCAGTTCTTC.

This clone was seen just once. The chain has TRBV5-1 and TRBJ1-1; D call uncertain. Germline V gives CDR1 SGHRS, CDR2 YFSETQ. V lost 1 base and J lost 1, with 8 bases in between. CDR3 length: 14 amino acids. The CDR3 protein is CASSLRAGNTEAFF. CDR3 DNA: TGCGCCAGCAGCTTGAGGGCAGGGAACACTGAAGCTTTCTTT.

This clone was observed once. The chain employs TRBV7-9 and TRBJ1-4; unclear D gene. Germline V gene sequence: CDR1 SEHNR, CDR2 FQNEAQ (reference sequence). CDR3 length equals 13 residues. V lost 5 bases to trimming and J lost 8 bases, with 12 bases between them. The CDR3 spells CASSPPAEEKLFF. The CDR3 bases are TGTGCCAGCAGCCCTCCGGCGGAGGAAAAACTGTTTTTT. The whole variable domain, filled in from reference TRBV7-9 and TRBJ1-4, reads DTGVSQNPRHKITKRGQNVTFRCDPISEHNRLYWYRQTLGQGPEFLTYFQNEAQLEKSRLLSDRFSAERPKGSFSTLEIQRTEQGDSAMYLCASSPPAEEKLFFGSGTQLSVL.

The chain carries TRBV3-1 (or the pseudogene TRBV3-2) and TRBJ2-5, with D maybe TRBD2 (6 bases). The CDR3 spans 16 residues. CDR1 LGHDT and CDR2 YNNKEL come from the germline V gene (reference sequence). V lost 4 bases, J lost 2 bases, and 17 bases lay in between. The CDR3 coding sequence is TGTGCCAGCAGCCTGGGGACTCGACTAAAACAAGAGACCCAGTACTTC. This codes for CASSLGTRLKQETQYF.

This clone was observed once. V gene TRBV7-7 combines with J gene TRBJ2-7; possibly TRBD2 for D (5 bases). Deletions cut 0 bases from V and 2 bases from J, with 14 bases between. The CDR3 loop spans 16 amino acids. Germline-derived CDR1 and CDR2 are SSHAT and FNYEAQ (reference sequence). This CDR3 is CASSLATKKRAYEQYF. CDR3 sequence (DNA): TGTGCCAGCAGCTTAGCCACGAAGAAGAGGGCCTACGAGCAGTACTTC.